This TCR beta chain comes out of a study of technical replicates of blood from several donors. The data were produced by immunoSEQ multiplex PCR, yet TCRdb's version contains in-frame clones alone and is incomplete. The repertoire holds tens of thousands of clones, with 98% as singletons. What was sequenced was T cells isolated from PBMCs. This TCR derives from a human donor in good health.

CDR3 loop: CASSEFTGPLSYEQYF. The DNA of the CDR3 is TGTGCCAGCAGTGAATTCACAGGGCCCCTCTCCTACGAGCAGTACTTC. The chain recombines TRBV25-1 with TRBJ2-7; TRBD1 is a possible D gene (6 bases). The germline V gene has CDR1 MGHDK and CDR2 SYGVNS. V lost 1 base and J lost 0, with 13 bases in between. The CDR3 length is 16 residues.